This T cell receptor (beta chain) derives from a study of blood T cells in healthy people across ages. The table lists this clonotype with many counts. The CDR3 has 14 residues. The germline V and J ends were trimmed by 4 bases and 3 bases, with 14 bases remaining between them. In germline, CDR1 is SGHRS, CDR2 YFSETQ. Primers used in a second PCR of roughly 7 to 11 cycles were a sample-barcoded 5' primer and a J-beta primer mix. In TCRdb, the 5' RACE reads were re-called with MiXCR into one record per CDR3 protein. In the table there are about 1.8 million distinct CDR3 sequences, around 48% of which are singletons.

The sequenced sample consisted of blood. The chain carries TRBV5-1 and TRBJ2-7, with D possibly TRBD1 on 5 matching bases. This clonotype was obtained from a woman between 40 and 55 years old in good health. CDR3 region: CASSPQGNSYEQYF. The CDR3 DNA reads as TGCGCCAGCAGCCCGCAGGGAAACAGCTACGAGCAGTACTTC.